This TCR beta chain was recorded in a study of T cells in Graves' hyperthyroidism and ophthalmopathy. Study findings and constraints: Classification by a 13 V-J model distinguished ophthalmopathy from stable hyperthyroidism.

As for this clonotype: As yet, its antigen is unknown. The junction shows a germline mismatch at one end, possibly a read error.

Amplification of TCR beta CDR3 regions used RNA as the template. The primer set for the first-round RT-PCR of the TCR CDR3 was HTBI. TCRdb used MiXCR to reprocess the multiplex PCR reads, holding one entry per CDR3 protein. The table has fewer than 550,000 distinct CDR3 sequences, 15% to 19% seen once. Per the germline V gene, CDR1 is SGHVS and CDR2 is FNYEAQ. The CDR3 has 16 residues. With a duration under 2 months, the hyperthyroidism was newly diagnosed in patients aged 18 to 65. Fresh peripheral blood, roughly 10 ml, was the source of the PBMCs. The sample was blood. This clonotype originated in a woman between 18 and 29 years old with Graves' hyperthyroidism. The chain links TRBV7-6 to TRBJ1-5; D possibly corresponds to TRBD1 (5 bases). The CDR3 sequence is CASSLGLGGSNQPQHF. The CDR3 nucleotides read TGTGCCAGCAGTTTAGGGCTGGGGGGGAGCAATCAGCCCCAGCATTTT.